One sample yielded the 3 T cell receptor beta chains listed below, sequenced in a study of blood T cell repertoires in COVID-19. Sequenced by immunoSEQ multiplex PCR; TCRdb stores in-frame clones only, minus some. The data hold over 250,000 clones, with around nine tenths observed a single time. The sequencing input was peripheral blood. The receptors were gathered from a woman aged 70-85 years with COVID-19, enrolled during active disease.

This clone was counted a single time. The chain is built from TRBV4-3 and TRBJ1-4; 8 bases are a match to TRBD1. The CDR3 contains 16 residues. Germline CDR1 is LGHNA and CDR2 is YSLEER. With 1 base clipped from V and 5 bases from J, the junction kept 6 bases outside the gene matches. CDR3 bases: TGCGCCAGCAGCCAAGTGATCCCAGGGGGCAATGAAAAACTGTTTTTT. It specifies CASSQVIPGGNEKLFF.

Regarding this clone: The sample carries other DNA sequences with the same CDR3. The chain uses TRBV7-9 and TRBJ2-7; D remains ambiguous. The germline V gene has CDR1 SEHNR and CDR2 FQNEAQ (reference sequence). V was pared by 5 bases and J by 0 bases, with 14 bases between. This CDR3 region has 15 residues. The CDR3 loop reads CASSPRGGSSYEQYF. CDR3 coding DNA: TGTGCCAGCAGCCCCCGCGGCGGATCCTCCTACGAGCAGTACTTC. Full variable domain (outside the CDR3, taken from reference TRBV7-9 and TRBJ2-7): DTGVSQNPRHKITKRGQNVTFRCDPISEHNRLYWYRQTLGQGPEFLTYFQNEAQLEKSRLLSDRFSAERPKGSFSTLEIQRTEQGDSAMYLCASSPRGGSSYEQYFGPGTRLTVT.

The gene calls are TRBV18 and TRBJ2-3; 11 positions match TRBD2. This CDR3 has 17 amino acids. V trimming: 6 bases; J trimming: 2 bases; junction bases outside the gene matches: 10. The V gene's germline CDR1 is KGHSH and CDR2 LQKENI. CDR3 region: CASSLRGTSGFTDTQYF. CDR3 in DNA: TGTGCCAGCTCCCTTAGGGGGACTAGCGGCTTCACAGATACGCAGTATTTT. The full variable domain, rest sourced from reference TRBV18 and TRBJ2-3, is NAGVMQNPRHLVRRRGQEARLRCSPMKGHSHVYWYRQLPEEGLKFMVYLQKENIIDESGMPKERFSAEFPKEGPSILRIQQVVRGDSAAYFCASSLRGTSGFTDTQYFGPGTRLTVL.